One and the same sample provided the 19 T cell receptor beta chains below, sequenced in a study of radiotherapy plus CTLA-4 blockade in lung cancer. Assay: immunoSEQ multiplex PCR; the TCRdb copy retains only in-frame clones and omits some. The sample consists of 80,000 to 100,000 clones, around 74% of them appearing once. The material was peripheral blood, obtained from a patient treated with radiotherapy plus ipilimumab. These TCRs come from a human donor with non-small cell lung cancer who had a partial response to radiotherapy plus ipilimumab. Some clones in this sample may be carry-over from other donors' samples.

The CDR3 sequence: CASSEDGGETQYF. For the CDR3, the DNA is TGTGCCAGCAGTGAAGATGGCGGAGAGACCCAGTACTTC. The J gene is TRBJ2-5, the V gene TRBV2; D unclear. Between the trimmed V and J ends, which lost 1 base and 4 bases, there was a span of 7 bases. Germline V gene sequence: CDR1 SNHLY, CDR2 FYNNEI. This CDR3 region has 13 residues.

The chain is built from TRBV6-4 and TRBJ2-2; maybe TRBD2 (6 bases). This CDR3 spans 14 amino acids. Germline values: CDR1 MRHNA, CDR2 SNTAGT. The V end was cut by 6 bases, the J end by 4 bases, with 12 bases between. In DNA form, the CDR3 reads TGTGCCAGCAGGAAGGAGGAGGGCACCGGGGAGCTGTTTTTT. Its translation is CASRKEEGTGELFF.

This clone showed up just once. The V and J genes are TRBV5-6 and TRBJ2-1; D is undetermined. V was pared by 0 bases and J by 9 bases, with 4 bases between. Germline CDR1 is SGHDT and CDR2 is YYEEEE. CDR3 size: 11 residues. CDR3 region: CASSLGVEQFF. CDR3 nucleotides: TGTGCCAGCAGCTTGGGCGTTGAGCAGTTCTTC.

The chain employs TRBV29-1 and TRBJ2-1; TRBD2 matches 11 bases. With 3 bases clipped from V and 9 bases from J, the junction kept 19 bases outside the gene matches. Germline CDR1 SQVTM, CDR2 ANQGSEA. The CDR3 has 18 residues. The CDR3: CSVDGLPGLAGGLLEQFF. The CDR3 DNA reads as TGCAGCGTTGACGGCCTCCCGGGGCTAGCGGGAGGTCTTCTTGAGCAGTTCTTC.

This clone has just a few counts. The chain carries TRBV27 and TRBJ1-6; D may be TRBD1 (5 bases). The germline V gene encodes CDR1 MNHEY and CDR2 SMNVEV (reference sequence). The CDR3 is 16 amino acids. Trimming removed 7 bases from V and 3 bases from J, with 16 bases in between. CDR3 amino acids: CASTSLRDYYNSPLHF. Written as DNA, the CDR3 is TGTGCCAGCACGTCATTGAGGGACTACTATAATTCACCCCTCCACTTT.

The chain combines TRBV15 with TRBJ2-1, with a possible D match to TRBD2 (6 bases). This CDR3 comprises 16 residues. Per germline, CDR1 LNHNV and CDR2 YYDKDF (reference sequence). Between the trimmed V and J ends, which lost 8 bases and 3 bases, there was a span of 20 bases. In DNA form, the CDR3 reads TGTGCCACCCAAAAAAGGAGGGCCTCAGACTACAATGAGCAGTTCTTC. It translates to CATQKRRASDYNEQFF.

The genes are TRBV7-2 and TRBJ1-2; a possible D gene is TRBD1 (6 bases). The CDR3 totals 15 residues. In germline, CDR1 is SGHTA, CDR2 FQGNSA. V lost 5 bases and J 4 bases, leaving 17 bases between the germline ends. For the CDR3, the DNA is TGTGCCAGCAGCCCTCACCGGACAGTCGCCTATGGCTACACCTTC. Translating it yields CASSPHRTVAYGYTF.

The rearrangement uses TRBV11-2 and TRBJ2-5; TRBD2 matches at 11 bases. V shed 5 bases, J shed 4 bases, and the junction held 9 bases outside the gene matches. CDR3 length: 16 amino acids. Germline V gives CDR1 SGHAT, CDR2 FQNNGV. CDR3 bases: TGTGCCAGCAGCCCTCCCCGACTAGCGGGAACAGAGACCCAGTACTTC. Residues: CASSPPRLAGTETQYF.

V and J are TRBV5-4 and TRBJ2-7; 14 bases match TRBD2. The V gene end was trimmed by 0 bases and the J gene end by 4 bases; junction bases not matched to a gene: 0. CDR3 length equals 15 residues. From germline, CDR1 is SGHNT and CDR2 YYREEE (reference sequence). In DNA, the CDR3 is TGTGCCAGCAGCTTGGGGACTAGCGGGAGGTACGAGCAGTACTTC. Translation gives CASSLGTSGRYEQYF.

V usage is TRBV11-2 and J usage is TRBJ1-2; D unclear. In germline, CDR1 is SGHAT, CDR2 FQNNGV. The CDR3 has 13 residues. V was clipped by 0 bases and J by 4 bases, with 6 bases between them. The CDR3 reads CASSLEAGYGYTF. The CDR3 bases are TGTGCCAGCAGCTTAGAGGCGGGCTATGGCTACACCTTC.

The gene calls are TRBV11-3 and TRBJ1-4; D gene ambiguous. The CDR3 consists of 11 residues. V was clipped by 5 bases and J by 4 bases, with 2 bases between them. In germline, CDR1 is SGHNT, CDR2 YENEEA. In DNA, the CDR3 is TGTGCCAGCAGCCGTAATGAAAAACTGTTTTTT. Translated: CASSRNEKLFF.

The CDR3: CASSAGNEQFF. The DNA for the CDR3 is TGCGCCAGCAGTGCGGGGAATGAGCAGTTCTTC. The rearrangement uses TRBV10-1 and TRBJ2-1, with D possibly being TRBD2 (5 bases). V was cut by 4 bases and J by 7 bases, with 5 bases left in between. The germline gives CDR1 WNHNN, CDR2 SYGVQD (reference sequence). The CDR3 runs 11 residues.

This chain joins TRBV10-1 and TRBJ1-1; 11 nucleotides align to TRBD1. Trimming took 0 bases from V and 6 from J; bases not matched to a gene: 3. The CDR3 is 15 residues long. Germline lookup yields CDR1 WNHNN and CDR2 SYGVQD (reference sequence). The DNA of the CDR3 is TGCGCCAGCAGTGAGTCAACGGGACAGGGGGCTGAAGCTTTCTTT. Protein sequence: CASSESTGQGAEAFF.

The rearrangement links TRBV6-1 to TRBJ2-7; no reliable D call. The CDR3 totals 11 residues. The V gene lost 0 bases and the J gene lost 7 bases, with 4 bases spanning the gap. Germline-derived CDR1 and CDR2 are MNHNS and SASEGT. CDR3 residues: CASSEAREQYF. DNA of the CDR3: TGTGCCAGCAGTGAAGCGCGAGAGCAGTACTTC.

The V and J genes are TRBV7-8 and TRBJ1-5, with D unresolved. The CDR3 contains 15 residues. Germline CDR1 and CDR2: SGHVS and FQNEAQ. V lost 5 bases to trimming and J lost 3 bases, with 14 bases between them. CDR3 bases: TGTGCCAGCAGCACTATAACGGGGAACAATCAGCCCCAGCATTTT. It is translated as CASSTITGNNQPQHF.

The chain joins TRBV4-1 to TRBJ1-6; weak D call: TRBD1 (5 bases). The CDR3 is made up of 15 amino acids. Trimming pared 1 base from V and 10 bases from J, leaving 14 bases between. CDR1 is MGHRA and CDR2 is YSYEKL in the germline V gene. Here the CDR3 reads CASSQVPGAESPLHF. CDR3 nucleotides: TGCGCCAGCAGCCAAGTCCCTGGGGCGGAATCACCCCTCCACTTT.

The CDR3 bases are TGTGCCAGCAGCTTAGGGGGGCAGCATGGCTACACCTTC. Its translation: CASSLGGQHGYTF. The J gene is TRBJ1-2, the V gene TRBV7-8; D perhaps matches TRBD1 (6 bases). Per germline, CDR1 SGHVS and CDR2 FQNEAQ. The CDR3 is made up of 13 amino acids. Trimming shortened V by 1 base and J by 6 bases, and 9 bases separated the two germline ends.

The CDR3 sequence: CASSPEGYTDTQYF. In DNA form, the CDR3 reads TGTGCCAGCAGCCCGGAGGGGTACACAGATACGCAGTATTTT. This chain connects TRBV11-2 to TRBJ2-3; possibly TRBD2 for D (6 bases). Germline loops: CDR1 SGHAT, CDR2 FQNNGV. V dropped 5 bases and J dropped 2 bases, with 11 bases sitting between them. There are 14 residues in the CDR3. Drawing the rest from reference TRBV11-2 and TRBJ2-3, the complete variable domain is EAGVAQSPRYKIIEKRQSVAFWCNPISGHATLYWYQQILGQGPKLLIQFQNNGVVDDSQLPKDRFSAERLKGVDSTLKIQPAKLEDSAVYLCASSPEGYTDTQYFGPGTRLTVL.

This clone was picked up a small number of times. The chain has TRBV19 and TRBJ2-2, with 12 bases that match TRBD1. The CDR3 is 16 amino acids. The V gene's germline CDR1 is LNHDA and CDR2 SQIVND (reference sequence). The V gene end was trimmed by 4 bases and the J gene end by 6 bases; junction bases not matched to a gene: 6. The CDR3 coding sequence is TGTGCCAGTAGTAGCCGGGACAGGGGGCTTGCCGGGGAGCTGTTTTTT. It is translated as CASSSRDRGLAGELFF. The complete variable domain, with remaining parts taken from reference TRBV19 and TRBJ2-2, reads DGGITQSPKYLFRKEGQNVTLSCEQNLNHDAMYWYRQDPGQGLRLIYYSQIVNDFQKGDIAEGYSVSREKKESFPLTVTSAQKNPTAFYLCASSSRDRGLAGELFFGEGSRLTVL.